This T cell receptor beta chain was obtained from a study of OX40 agonist ivuxolimab in advanced cancers. Study overall: Each patient was given ivuxolimab into a vein every 2 weeks, at 0.01 to 10 mg/kg. Head and neck, renal cell, melanoma or hepatocellular carcinoma were the cancers that dose-escalation patients had. Study results and caveats: Low normalized clonal expansion also occurred in some nonresponding patients.

The data were produced by immunoSEQ multiplex PCR, yet TCRdb's version contains in-frame clones alone and is incomplete. The repertoire consists of approximately 46,000 clones, with more than 70% occurring once and the leading ten covering 2% to 3%. Trimming removed 3 bases from V and 5 bases from J; junction bases left unmatched: 8. The CDR3 runs 15 residues. CDR1 and CDR2 (germline): SNHLY, FYNNEI. Concerning this clone: Its antigen remains unknown.

The chain employs TRBV2 and TRBJ2-5, with 8 bases matching TRBD1. This receptor was taken from an adult with an advanced solid tumor such as melanoma, head and neck, liver or kidney cancer. The specimen comprised CD4+ or CD8+ T cells sorted from blood, sampled in a trial of the OX40 agonist ivuxolimab. The CDR3: CASSEQGANSETQYF. In DNA, the CDR3 is TGTGCCAGCAGTGAGCAGGGGGCGAACTCTGAGACCCAGTACTTC.